This TCR beta chain emerged from a study of T cell responses to AZD1222 COVID-19 vaccine. CDR1 KGHSH and CDR2 LQKENI come from the germline V gene. The CDR3 consists of 15 residues. V lost 2 bases and J 1 base, leaving 10 bases between the germline ends. Sequenced by immunoSEQ multiplex PCR; TCRdb stores in-frame clones only, minus some. Among under 150,000 clones listed, roughly nine tenths were seen once. This receptor was identified in an adult who received the AZD1222 COVID-19 vaccine. The chain joins TRBV18 to TRBJ2-3; the D is unclear. The sample here was peripheral blood, taken 28 days after the second AZD1222 dose. The DNA of the CDR3 is TGTGCCAGCTCACCATTCAAGGTCCGCACAGATACGCAGTATTTT. Translated, it gives CASSPFKVRTDTQYF.